These 3 T cell receptor beta chains came from one sample sequenced in a study of Graves' ophthalmopathy and Graves' hyperthyroidism. The sequenced template was RNA, covering the TCR beta CDR3 region. Amplification began with first-round RT-PCR using HTBI primers, then second-round multiplex PCR was performed. From the multiplex PCR reads, TCRdb called clonotypes with MiXCR, one entry per CDR3 protein. The repertoire includes approximately 540,000 distinct CDR3 sequences, roughly 39% of them detected once, and about 4.1% sits in the top ten. The specimen was peripheral blood or thyroid tissue (not recorded which). The receptors derive from an adult man with Graves' hyperthyroidism.

In this sample, this clonotype turned up once. The chain carries TRBV9 and TRBJ1-2; 11 positions agree with TRBD1. Germline CDR1 is SGDLS and CDR2 is YYNGEE. The CDR3 extends over 15 amino acids. Trimming at V came to 2 bases and at J to 12 bases, leaving 12 bases not matched to a gene. The CDR3 sequence: CASSVAGQGGFGNTF. The CDR3 DNA is TGTGCCAGCAGCGTGGCGGGACAGGGGGGCTTCGGAAACACCTTC. Filled out from reference TRBV9 and TRBJ1-2, the complete variable domain reads DSGVTQTPKHLITATGQRVTLRCSPRSGDLSVYWYQQSLDQGLQFLIQYYNGEERAKGNILERFSAQQFPDLHSELNLSSLELGDSALYFCASSVAGQGGFGNTFGSGTRLTVV.

The J gene is TRBJ1-1, the V gene TRBV9, with TRBD1 identical over 8 bases. V shed 3 bases, J shed 6 bases, and the junction held 7 bases outside the gene matches. In germline, CDR1 is SGDLS, CDR2 YYNGEE. This CDR3 has 14 amino acids. The CDR3 is CASSEGHRGAEAFF. The CDR3 DNA reads TGTGCCAGCAGCGAGGGACACAGGGGGGCTGAAGCTTTCTTT.

As DNA, the CDR3 is TGCAGCGTCGGGGGACGCATTAACTATGGCTACACCTTC. Translated, it gives CSVGGRINYGYTF. This sequence joins TRBV29-1 and TRBJ1-2; a weak D match, TRBD1 (5 bases). This CDR3 is 13 amino acids long. CDR1 SQVTM and CDR2 ANQGSEA come from the germline V gene. Trimming took off 6 bases at V and 1 base at J, with 12 bases between the two ends.